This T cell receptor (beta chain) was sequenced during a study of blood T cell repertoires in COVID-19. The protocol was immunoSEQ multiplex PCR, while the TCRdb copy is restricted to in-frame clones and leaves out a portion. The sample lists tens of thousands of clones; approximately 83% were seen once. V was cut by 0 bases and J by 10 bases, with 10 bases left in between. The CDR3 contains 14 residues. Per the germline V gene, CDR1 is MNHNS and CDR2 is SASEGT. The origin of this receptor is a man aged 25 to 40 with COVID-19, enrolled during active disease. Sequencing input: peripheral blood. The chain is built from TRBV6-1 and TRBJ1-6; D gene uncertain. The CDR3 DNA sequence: TGTGCCAGCAGTGAAGCGCTTGGCCTCTCACCCCTCCACTTT. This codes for CASSEALGLSPLHF.